The rows below give T cell receptor beta chains drawn from one sample of a study of early T cells in non-severe SARS-CoV-2 infection. TCRdb reprocessed the 5' RACE reads via MiXCR and lists one record per CDR3 protein. The data contain 80,000 to 95,000 distinct CDR3 sequences, around 15% of them singletons. Sequencing was performed on whole blood. These receptors all come from an adult who was a healthcare worker with PCR-confirmed SARS-CoV-2 infection or an uninfected control (not recorded which). CDR3s include the opening cysteine and the closing phenylalanine or tryptophan. The order of the fields is J gene, D gene, clone size, V gene, CDR3 DNA, CDR3 protein. D genes are given only for firm matches. A clone size is listed for some rows: how often the clone was seen (once, few, many), or a class if it is expanded.

J gene: TRBJ1-4
D gene: .
clone size: many
V gene: TRBV6-1
CDR3 DNA: TGTGCCAGCAGTGAAGCACGGGGGCTGTATGAAAAACTGTTTTTT
CDR3 protein: CASSEARGLYEKLFF

J gene: TRBJ1-1
D gene: .
clone size: many
V gene: TRBV6-2/TRBV6-3
CDR3 DNA: TGTGCCAGCAGTTACCTTAACGGGTACCTAGAAGCTTTCTTT
CDR3 protein: CASSYLNGYLEAFF

J gene: TRBJ1-4
D gene: .
clone size: many
V gene: TRBV14
CDR3 DNA: TGTGCCAGCAGCCAAGTTCGAGGGGTTAGTGAAAAACTGTTTTTT
CDR3 protein: CASSQVRGVSEKLFF

J gene: TRBJ2-5
D gene: TRBD1
clone size: .
V gene: TRBV19
CDR3 DNA: TGTGCCAGTAGTGTCACTACTACAGGGGCCCAAGAGACCCAGTACTTC
CDR3 protein: CASSVTTTGAQETQYF

J gene: TRBJ2-6
D gene: .
clone size: .
V gene: TRBV7-8
CDR3 DNA: TGTGCCAGCAGCTTAGCGGGCGTCGGCTCTGGGGCCAACGTCCTGACTTTC
CDR3 protein: CASSLAGVGSGANVLTF

J gene: TRBJ1-6
D gene: .
clone size: .
V gene: TRBV6-1
CDR3 DNA: TGTGCCTCCAGGGCATCGGACAATTCACCCCTCCACTTT
CDR3 protein: CASRASDNSPLHF

J gene: TRBJ2-3
D gene: .
clone size: .
V gene: TRBV7-3
CDR3 DNA: TGTGCCAGCAGCTTAAATGGCGGGGCAGGGACAGATACGCAGTATTTT
CDR3 protein: CASSLNGGAGTDTQYF

J gene: TRBJ1-1
D gene: .
clone size: .
V gene: TRBV18
CDR3 DNA: TGTGCCAGCTCAACCCTAGAGAACACTGAAGCTTTCTTT
CDR3 protein: CASSTLENTEAFF

J gene: TRBJ2-4
D gene: TRBD1
clone size: few
V gene: TRBV29-1
CDR3 DNA: TGCAGCGTTGAAGGCCCCCGGGGACAGCCTGAAAACATTCAGTACTTC
CDR3 protein: CSVEGPRGQPENIQYF

J gene: TRBJ1-4
D gene: .
clone size: few
V gene: TRBV30
CDR3 DNA: TGTGCCTGGAGCGCCGTTGGGTTAGACCGATTTAATGAAAAACTGTTTTTT
CDR3 protein: CAWSAVGLDRFNEKLFF

J gene: TRBJ1-1
D gene: .
clone size: .
V gene: TRBV7-8
CDR3 DNA: TGTGCCAGCAGCCCCCGGGACATCGAACCGGGGGGTTTCTTT
CDR3 protein: CASSPRDIEPGGFF

J gene: TRBJ1-1
D gene: .
clone size: few
V gene: TRBV3-1
CDR3 DNA: TGTGCCAGCAGCCAGGATAGGTTCTGGAACACTGAAGCTTTCTTT
CDR3 protein: CASSQDRFWNTEAFF

J gene: TRBJ2-1
D gene: TRBD2
clone size: .
V gene: TRBV19
CDR3 DNA: TGTGCCAGTACCAGGACTAGCGGGCGCAATGAGCAGTTCTTC
CDR3 protein: CASTRTSGRNEQFF

J gene: TRBJ2-1
D gene: TRBD1
clone size: few
V gene: TRBV19
CDR3 DNA: TGTGCCAGTACCCTACGGGGACAGGGCTACAATGAGCAGTTCTTC
CDR3 protein: CASTLRGQGYNEQFF

J gene: TRBJ1-1
D gene: TRBD1
clone size: few
V gene: TRBV28
CDR3 DNA: TGTGCCAGCAGACAATCTGGGACAGTGAACACTGAAGCTTTCTTT
CDR3 protein: CASRQSGTVNTEAFF